A single sample is the source of the 28 T cell receptor beta chains below, sequenced in a study of T cell clusters in autoimmune cytopenias. TRB amplification used roughly 250 ng of peripheral blood genomic DNA. TRB was amplified by touch-down multiplex PCR, primer pools A and B combined. From the multiplex PCR reads, TCRdb lists one entry per CDR3 protein and no DNA. The sample holds fewer than 15,000 distinct CDR3 sequences. Sample: peripheral blood. All receptors derive from a human donor with an autoimmune cytopenia or autoimmune hepatitis (not recorded which).

The chain carries TRBV20-1 and TRBJ2-1; TCRdb reports TRBD2, a call that lacks DNA to check it against. The germline V gene encodes CDR1 DFQATT and CDR2 SNEGSKA (reference sequence). CDR3 length equals 16 residues. The CDR3 sequence: CSATGTSFLSYNEQFF.

The chain employs TRBV30 and TRBJ2-1; TCRdb selects TRBD2, and the lack of DNA leaves this call unchecked. This CDR3 region has 14 residues. Germline V gene sequence: CDR1 GTSNPN, CDR2 SVGIG (reference sequence). CDR3 sequence: CAWSVMAGLNEQFF.

CDR3 in amino acids: CASSIERSYGYTF. This chain uses TRBV19 with TRBJ1-2. The germline CDR1 and CDR2 sequences are LNHDA and SQIVND (reference sequence). There are 13 residues in the CDR3.

The chain has TRBV7-6 and TRBJ1-2; TCRdb's D gene call, TRBD1, goes unchecked for lack of DNA. This CDR3 is 16 amino acids long. CDR1 and CDR2 from the germline V gene are SGHVS and FNYEAQ. CDR3 region: CASSLGDTGMRHGYTF.

Considering frequency, this clonotype is medium-sized. This chain links TRBV6-5 with TRBJ2-3; lacking DNA, the TRBD2 call made by TCRdb goes unchecked. The CDR3 length is 15 residues. Germline loops: CDR1 MNHEY, CDR2 SVGAGI. CDR3 sequence reads: CASSPSGRAGDTQYF.

V gene TRBV15 combines with J gene TRBJ2-7. CDR1 is LNHNV and CDR2 is YYDKDF in the germline V gene (reference sequence). The CDR3 spans 13 residues. CDR3 protein: CATSRLGYDEQYF.

V usage is TRBV18 and J usage is TRBJ1-1; no DNA is available, so the TRBD1 call from TCRdb remains unchecked. Germline V gene data show CDR1 as KGHSH and CDR2 as LQKENI. This CDR3 has 14 amino acids. This CDR3 reads CASSLGPWGTEAFF.

This chain connects TRBV6-6 to TRBJ2-7; TCRdb's D call of TRBD2 is untestable without DNA. There are 16 residues in the CDR3. CDR1 is MNHNY, CDR2 SVGAGI, per germline (reference sequence). CDR3 in amino acids: CASSEDVGSPSYEQYF.

This clonotype is classed as medium-sized by frequency. The chain combines TRBV19 with TRBJ2-6. Germline V gives CDR1 LNHDA, CDR2 SQIVND (reference sequence). The CDR3 spans 15 residues. The CDR3 is CASSMLGAGANVLTF.

This rearrangement joins TRBV14 to TRBJ2-1; checking the TCRdb D call of TRBD2 is not possible without DNA. Germline assignment: CDR1 SGHDN and CDR2 FVKESK. The CDR3 is 16 amino acids. The CDR3 is CASSPGLAVTYNEQFF.

V is TRBV6-5 and J is TRBJ2-7; the TCRdb call, TRBD1, lacks DNA for checking. The CDR3 loop spans 14 amino acids. Germline V gene lookup returns CDR1 MNHEY and CDR2 SVGAGI. The CDR3 is CASSPGGKTGEQYF.

The V and J genes are TRBV11-1 and TRBJ2-5; with no DNA, the TCRdb D assignment of TRBD2 cannot be verified. From germline, CDR1 is SGHAT and CDR2 FQDESV (reference sequence). CDR3 size: 15 residues. The CDR3 here is CASSFWAAYQETQYF.

The chain is built from TRBV6-1 and TRBJ2-7; without DNA, the TCRdb call of TRBD2 cannot be checked. CDR1 is MNHNS, CDR2 SASEGT, per germline. This CDR3 region has 14 residues. Here the CDR3 reads CASSGLPNLREQYF.

V and J are TRBV27 and TRBJ2-7; without DNA, the TCRdb call of TRBD2 cannot be checked. There are 16 residues in the CDR3. Per germline, CDR1 MNHEY and CDR2 SMNVEV (reference sequence). This CDR3 reads CASSPVSSGSSREQYF.

The V gene is TRBV27, the J gene TRBJ2-7; TCRdb's assignment of TRBD2 cannot be checked, as there is no DNA. Germline CDR1 and CDR2: MNHEY and SMNVEV (reference sequence). CDR3 size: 16 residues. The CDR3: CASSTWRGQLADEQYF.

This chain's CDR3 is CAWSLAGVSEQFF. The J gene is TRBJ2-1, the V gene TRBV30; TCRdb's D call of TRBD2 is untestable without DNA. Germline loops: CDR1 GTSNPN, CDR2 SVGIG (reference sequence). This CDR3 comprises 13 residues.

The rearrangement joins TRBV6-1 to TRBJ2-5. The CDR3 has 14 amino acids. CDR1 and CDR2 (germline): MNHNS, SASEGT. The CDR3 region is CASSKSLAQETQYF.

The V gene is TRBV12-3 or TRBV12-4, the J gene TRBJ2-1; TCRdb outputs TRBD2, but without DNA this stays unchecked. The CDR3 extends over 15 amino acids. This CDR3 is CASSPRLRYYNEQFF.

V gene TRBV29-1 combines with J gene TRBJ2-7. The CDR3 contains 13 residues. Germline-derived CDR1 and CDR2 are SQVTM and ANQGSEA. This CDR3 is CSGKFDWESEQYF.

The J gene is TRBJ2-3, the V gene TRBV12-3 or TRBV12-4. The CDR3 has 11 amino acids. The CDR3 region is CASSHTDTQYF.

The chain is built from TRBV19 and TRBJ1-1; absent DNA, TCRdb's TRBD1 call cannot be checked. The CDR3 has 15 amino acids. CDR1 and CDR2 from the germline V gene are LNHDA and SQIVND (reference sequence). The CDR3 sequence is CASRNQGALGTEAFF.

CDR3 in amino acids: CSASVQALYGYTF. The V and J genes are TRBV20-1 and TRBJ1-2. Germline lookup yields CDR1 DFQATT and CDR2 SNEGSKA (reference sequence). The CDR3 is 13 residues long.

The rearrangement links TRBV27 to TRBJ1-1. Germline assignment: CDR1 MNHEY and CDR2 SMNVEV (reference sequence). The CDR3 spans 14 residues. The CDR3 reads CASSEGTGGVEAFF.

The CDR3 loop is CASGSGISYEQYF. The V and J genes are TRBV6-5 and TRBJ2-7. CDR1 is MNHEY and CDR2 is SVGAGI in the germline V gene. The CDR3 totals 13 residues.

The chain employs TRBV6-1 and TRBJ2-7; TCRdb selects TRBD1, and the lack of DNA leaves this call unchecked. This CDR3 contains 15 residues. Germline loops: CDR1 MNHNS, CDR2 SASEGT. The CDR3 loop reads CASSGQGASSYEQYF.

This clonotype is deemed medium-sized by its frequency. V is TRBV29-1 and J is TRBJ2-3. This CDR3 has 12 residues. Germline CDR1 reads SQVTM; CDR2 reads ANQGSEA. The CDR3 loop is CSVVYYTDTQYF.

This clonotype ranks as medium-sized (0.01 to 0.1%) in terms of frequency. CDR3 residues: CSVEDQRDKFVQETQYF. The chain recombines TRBV29-1 with TRBJ2-5; TCRdb reports TRBD1, a call that lacks DNA to check it against. This CDR3 region has 17 residues. CDR1 and CDR2 (germline): SQVTM, ANQGSEA.

The gene calls are TRBV27 and TRBJ1-2; TCRdb calls TRBD1, which cannot be checked without DNA. The germline CDR1 and CDR2 sequences are MNHEY and SMNVEV (reference sequence). This CDR3 is 13 amino acids long. Here the CDR3 reads CASSDSGTAAYTF.